This is a list of T cell receptor beta chains from one sample in a study of blood T cell repertoires in COVID-19. TCRdb's copy holds only in-frame clones and misses some; the assay was immunoSEQ multiplex PCR. Of about 140,000 clones in the sample, around 80% were seen once. The sequenced material came from peripheral blood. These receptors came from an older woman with acute or convalescent COVID-19. Each CDR3 is given with its conserved first and last residue. The size field is filled for only some rows; it gives once, few, many or a size class.

abundance	j_gene	v_gene	CDR3aa
.	TRBJ2-6	TRBV29-1	CSVAHSSSGANVLTF
.	TRBJ2-6	TRBV27	CASAPSGANVLTF
.	TRBJ2-5	TRBV9	CASSVGPRRVETQYF
.	TRBJ2-5	TRBV28	CASSGTALTYQETQYF
.	TRBJ2-1	TRBV27	CASSTGTGFHEQFF
once	TRBJ2-3	TRBV30	CAWSVISGVSTDTQYF
.	TRBJ2-6	TRBV19	CASSTTESGANVLTF
.	TRBJ2-7	TRBV28	CASMTQGSGLAGAYGQYF
.	TRBJ2-1	TRBV13	CASSEVGTSGLNEQFF
.	TRBJ2-1	TRBV11-2	CASSLVAGEGNEQFF
once	TRBJ1-2	TRBV5-1	CASSLDPGTGGARYGYTF
.	TRBJ2-1	TRBV13	CASSITGAQRDNEQFF
.	TRBJ2-5	TRBV29-1	CSVGGRGQETQYF
.	TRBJ1-1	TRBV19	CASSIRWDTSHNMNTEAFF
.	TRBJ2-7	TRBV27	CASSLVGGGTSGNYEQYF
few	TRBJ2-1	TRBV6-1	CASRGLLSYNEQFF
.	TRBJ2-5	TRBV6-2/TRBV6-3	CASSYSIVLLETQYF
.	TRBJ2-6	TRBV6-5	CASRTGSSGANVLTF
.	TRBJ1-2	TRBV7-9	CASRVTGEANYGYTF
few	TRBJ1-1	TRBV29-1	CSAGDRGQYTEAFF
once	TRBJ1-1	TRBV19	CASSIQTEAFF
few	TRBJ2-1	TRBV2	CARGTSGRSYNEQFF
.	TRBJ2-7	TRBV19	CASSIDAGGSYEQYF
once	TRBJ2-7	TRBV5-4	CAFGLAGGHQYF
.	TRBJ2-2	TRBV6-5	CASRPGGGKPGELFF
few	TRBJ2-7	TRBV14	CASSQMGQGGYEQYF
.	TRBJ1-5	TRBV28	CASSFPFNGQGVTYSNQPQHF
.	TRBJ1-5	TRBV2	CASRYSFGNQPQHF
.	TRBJ2-3	TRBV28	CASSRGGFTDTQYF
.	TRBJ1-2	TRBV27	CASSEFRDSGYGYTF
.	TRBJ1-2	TRBV7-9	CASSLDRASYGYTF
.	TRBJ1-1	TRBV5-4	CASSVGAGDTEAFF
.	TRBJ2-5	TRBV15	CATSSGPSPKETQYF
.	TRBJ2-5	TRBV7-6	CASSPRNSGRAGRETQYF